The clone carrying this T cell receptor (beta chain) came up many times. This specimen belongs to a study of patients and donors after allogeneic stem cell transplantation. Trimming cost V 0 bases and J 3 bases, with 5 bases left between them. The CDR3 covers 12 residues. Germline CDR1 and CDR2: DFQATT and SNEGSKA (reference sequence). MiXCR, run by TCRdb on the RT-PCR reads, gives a single entry per CDR3 protein. Here the sample spans almost 90,000 distinct CDR3 sequences, roughly 5.1% being singletons. Input material: blood, either unsorted or a sorted T cell fraction (not recorded which). The source of this sequence is a human donor who was either an allogeneic HSCT recipient or a stem cell or donor lymphocyte infusion donor (not recorded which). It is not recorded whose cells these are; they may come from a transplant donor. The chain is built from TRBV20-1 and TRBJ2-5; no definite D call. CDR3 bases: TGCAGTGCTAGAGACACCAAAGAGACCCAGTACTTC. It specifies CSARDTKETQYF.